The T cell receptor beta chain under discussion was sequenced for a study of OX40 agonist ivuxolimab in advanced cancers. TCRdb's copy holds only in-frame clones and misses some; the assay was immunoSEQ multiplex PCR. This sample has 45,000 to 70,000 clones, with 70% to 90% found just once. With respect to this clone: Its cognate antigen is unknown.

Findings of the study overall: Partial responders treated at 0.1-3.0 mg/kg exhibited clonal expansion among the lowest measured. Antigen targets of the expanded peripheral T cells went undetermined.

V was clipped by 1 base and J by 1 base; unmatched bases: 4. Germline V gives CDR1 MNHEY, CDR2 SMNVEV (reference sequence). There are 15 residues in the CDR3. The starting material was CD4+ or CD8+ T cells sorted from blood, obtained in a trial of the OX40 agonist ivuxolimab. The source is an adult with an advanced solid tumor such as melanoma, head and neck, liver or kidney cancer. The J gene is TRBJ2-7, the V gene TRBV27, with 7 bases that match TRBD1. For the CDR3, the DNA is TGTGCCAGCAGTTTATTGGGACAGAGTTCCTACGAGCAGTACTTC. Protein product: CASSLLGQSSYEQYF.